Below, one T cell receptor beta chain is given with its context. Some clones are missing from TCRdb's copy, which holds only in-frame ones; the method was immunoSEQ multiplex PCR. This table has some 61,000 clones, about 90% appearing once. V lost 3 bases and J 5 bases, leaving 5 bases between the germline ends. The CDR3 has 12 amino acids. Germline V gene sequence: CDR1 SGHAT, CDR2 FQNNGV. This record comes from a study of T cell changes during pregnancy in multiple sclerosis. The sequencing used peripheral blood, collected in the second trimester of pregnancy. This TCR was recovered from a female donor with multiple sclerosis, enrolled in a pregnancy study. The rearrangement links TRBV11-2 to TRBJ2-4; D is unclear. This CDR3 is CASSFGENIQYF. DNA for the CDR3: TGTGCCAGCAGCTTCGGAGAAAACATTCAGTACTTC.